This TCR beta chain was sequenced for a study of a mutant IDH1 vaccine in newly diagnosed glioma. The overall study: The study started vaccination 4-6 weeks after radiotherapy alone, or with temozolomide cycles. Of treated patients, around 62% were men and roughly 40% women, averaging roughly 42 years. Standard pretreatment was either radiotherapy, temozolomide, or, for most, radiochemotherapy with temozolomide.

Libraries were prepared by immunoSEQ multiplex PCR; TCRdb keeps only in-frame clonotypes and omits some of them. This repertoire shows approximately 81,000 clones, approximately 85% found once; its top ten account for over 2%. Overall study findings and caveats: Shifts in the top peripheral T cell clonotypes seemed unrelated to pseudoprogression.

Time point noted: week 23, last vaccination. Vaccination comprised doses that each held 300 ug of mutant IDH1 20-mer peptide, plus topical imiquimod. Remarks on this clone: Its antigen is still unknown.

The V gene lost 2 bases and the J gene lost 1 base, with 11 bases spanning the gap. The length of the CDR3 is 16 residues. From germline, CDR1 is MGHRA and CDR2 YSYEKL. This chain joins TRBV4-1 and TRBJ2-2; D perhaps matches TRBD1 (5 bases). Sample: PBMCs, taken from a glioma patient whose treatment included an IDH1 peptide vaccine. The receptor was isolated from a man aged 30-40 years with glioma. Some clones in this sample may be carry-over from other donors' samples. The CDR3 region is CASSQRPGLNTGELFF. As DNA, the CDR3 is TGCGCCAGCAGCCAACGACCAGGGCTGAACACCGGGGAGCTGTTTTTT.